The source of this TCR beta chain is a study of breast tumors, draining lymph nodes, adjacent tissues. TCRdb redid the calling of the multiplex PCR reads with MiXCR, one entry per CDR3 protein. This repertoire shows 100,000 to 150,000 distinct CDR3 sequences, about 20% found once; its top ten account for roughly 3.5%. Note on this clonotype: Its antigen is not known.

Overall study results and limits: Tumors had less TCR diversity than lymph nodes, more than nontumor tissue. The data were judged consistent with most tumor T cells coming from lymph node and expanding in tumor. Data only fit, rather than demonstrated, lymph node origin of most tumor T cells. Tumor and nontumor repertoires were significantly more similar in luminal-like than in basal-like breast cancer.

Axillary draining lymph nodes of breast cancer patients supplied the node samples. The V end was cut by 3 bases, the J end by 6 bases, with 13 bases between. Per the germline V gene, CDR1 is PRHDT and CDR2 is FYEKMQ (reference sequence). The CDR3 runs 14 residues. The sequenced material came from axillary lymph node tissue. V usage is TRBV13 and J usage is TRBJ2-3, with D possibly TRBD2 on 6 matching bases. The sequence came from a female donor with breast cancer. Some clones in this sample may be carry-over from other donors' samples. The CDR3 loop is CASSFRESKDTQYF. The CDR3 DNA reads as TGTGCCAGCAGCTTCCGGGAGTCTAAGGATACGCAGTATTTT.